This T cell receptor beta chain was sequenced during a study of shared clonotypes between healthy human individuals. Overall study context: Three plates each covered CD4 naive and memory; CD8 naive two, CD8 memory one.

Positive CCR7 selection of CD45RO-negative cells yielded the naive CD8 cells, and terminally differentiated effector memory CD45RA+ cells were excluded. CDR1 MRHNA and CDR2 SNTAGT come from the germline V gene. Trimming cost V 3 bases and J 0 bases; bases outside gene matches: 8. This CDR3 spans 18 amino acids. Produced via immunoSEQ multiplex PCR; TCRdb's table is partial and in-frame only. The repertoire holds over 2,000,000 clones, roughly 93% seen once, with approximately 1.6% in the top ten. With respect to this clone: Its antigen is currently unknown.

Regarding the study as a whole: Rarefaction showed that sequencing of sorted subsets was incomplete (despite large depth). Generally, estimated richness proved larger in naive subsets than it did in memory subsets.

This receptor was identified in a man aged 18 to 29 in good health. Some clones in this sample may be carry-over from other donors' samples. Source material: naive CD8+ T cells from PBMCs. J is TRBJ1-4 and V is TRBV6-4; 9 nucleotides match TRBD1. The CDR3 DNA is TGTGCCAGCAGTGATCAGACAGGGGGGGACGCAACTAATGAAAAACTGTTTTTT. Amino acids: CASSDQTGGDATNEKLFF.